These T cell receptor beta chains were read from a single sample in a study of T cell responses to AZD1222 COVID-19 vaccine. TCRdb keeps only in-frame clones here, not all; method: immunoSEQ multiplex PCR. The table shows 100,000 to 150,000 clones, with about 82% occurring only once. This material consisted of peripheral blood, taken 28 days after the second dose of the MenACWY control vaccine. These receptors originate from an adult who received the MenACWY meningococcal vaccine as a control. Both conserved end residues are part of each CDR3. D genes are given only for firm matches. Some rows mark clone size as missing; the rest say once, few, many or name a class of expanded clone.

clone size,J gene,V gene,D gene,CDR3 DNA,CDR3 protein
.,TRBJ1-1,TRBV28,.,TGTGCCAGCAGTTCGGGGGGGAGTCCTAGGAACACTGAAGCTTTCTTT,CASSSGGSPRNTEAFF
.,TRBJ2-3,TRBV15,.,TGTGCCACCAGCCTACCCAAGGGATGGGGAAGCACAGATACGCAGTATTTT,CATSLPKGWGSTDTQYF
few,TRBJ1-3,TRBV3-1/TRBV3-2,.,TGTGCCAGCAGCCAAGATAAGGGGATCTCTGGAAACACCATATATTTT,CASSQDKGISGNTIYF
few,TRBJ2-7,TRBV13,TRBD2,TGTGCCAGCAGCCTTCCCTCCCGACTAGCGGGGGGGGGCTACGAGCAGTACTTC,CASSLPSRLAGGGYEQYF
once,TRBJ1-1,TRBV3-1/TRBV3-2,.,TGTGCCAGCAGCCAAGGTTCGGGGACGACTTTCTTT,CASSQGSGTTFF
.,TRBJ2-3,TRBV5-1,.,TGCGCCAGCAGCTTGATGACAGCCTTCACAGATACGCAGTATTTT,CASSLMTAFTDTQYF
.,TRBJ1-2,TRBV24-1,TRBD1,TGTGCCACCAGTGATCCCTCTACAGGGGATCCTTTTTATGGCTACACCTTC,CATSDPSTGDPFYGYTF
.,TRBJ2-7,TRBV18,TRBD2,TGTGCCAGCTCACCCTTCTTAGCGGGAGGGGATTACGAGCAGTACTTC,CASSPFLAGGDYEQYF
.,TRBJ2-5,TRBV7-9,.,TGTGCCAGCAGCTTAACGGCCGAGGGGACCCAGTACTTC,CASSLTAEGTQYF
.,TRBJ1-2,TRBV5-1,.,TGCGCCAGCAGCTTGGAATCGACTAGAACCGGCTACACCTTC,CASSLESTRTGYTF
.,TRBJ2-1,TRBV7-6,TRBD2,TGTGCCAGCAGCTTCCCTGATCAAAACACCCCGACAGCAGGACTAGCTGCCCATGAGCAGTTCTTC,CASSFPDQNTPTAGLAAHEQFF
.,TRBJ2-1,TRBV21-1,.,TGTGCCAGCTACTGCCGGGAGGCTAAACGGGGCTACAATGAGCAGTTCTTC,CASYCREAKRGYNEQFF
.,TRBJ1-1,TRBV19,.,TGTGCCAGTTCCGATAGTAGAATGAACACTGAAGCTTTCTTT,CASSDSRMNTEAFF
.,TRBJ1-4,TRBV28,.,TGTGCCAGCAGTCACAGAGCAACTAATGAAAAACTGTTTTTT,CASSHRATNEKLFF
.,TRBJ1-1,TRBV7-2,.,TGTGCCAGCACCCTTCGGGGGAGGACTGAAGCTTTCTTT,CASTLRGRTEAFF